This T cell receptor (beta chain) was profiled in a study of molecular identifiers for immune sequencing clone quantification. As CD8+CD4-CCR7+CD45RA+ cells, naive CD8 T cells were sorted. This CDR3 region has 15 residues. CDR1 is MNHNS, CDR2 SASEGT, per germline. V gave up 4 bases and J gave up 1 base, with 13 bases separating them. Library preparation followed earlier protocols using designated TCR primers. From the PCR reads, TCRdb called clonotypes with MiXCR, one entry per CDR3 protein. The sample carries more than 550,000 distinct CDR3 sequences, about 25% recorded once. In this sample, this clonotype turned up a few times.

The sequence was collected from a human donor in good health. Some libraries in this study had Jurkat cell RNA spiked in. The sample taken for sequencing was naive CD8+ T cells from blood, with Jurkat cell RNA spiked in. Subset of the sample: FACS-sorted CD8+CD4-CCR7+CD45RA+ naive T cells. This sequence joins TRBV6-1 and TRBJ1-1, with D possibly being TRBD1 (5 bases). CDR3 nucleotides: TGTGCCAGCAGTGGCCTCGGCAGGGAGAACACTGAAGCTTTCTTT. Protein product: CASSGLGRENTEAFF.